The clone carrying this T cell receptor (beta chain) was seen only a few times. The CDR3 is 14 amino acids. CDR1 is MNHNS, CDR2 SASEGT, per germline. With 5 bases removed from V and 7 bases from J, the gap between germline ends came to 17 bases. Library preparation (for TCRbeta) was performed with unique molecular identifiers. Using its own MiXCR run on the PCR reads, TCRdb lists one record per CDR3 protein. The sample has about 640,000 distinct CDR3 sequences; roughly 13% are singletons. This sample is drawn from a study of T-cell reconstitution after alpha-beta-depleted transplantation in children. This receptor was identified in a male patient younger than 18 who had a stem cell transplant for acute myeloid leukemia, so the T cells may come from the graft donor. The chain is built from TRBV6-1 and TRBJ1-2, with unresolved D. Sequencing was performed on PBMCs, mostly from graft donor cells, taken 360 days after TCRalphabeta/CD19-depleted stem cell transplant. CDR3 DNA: TGTGCCAGCAGTCCTAAAGGGATCCCTCCTGGCTACACCTTC. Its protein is CASSPKGIPPGYTF.